This T cell receptor (beta chain) was sequenced in a study of T-cell memory formation after mild COVID-19. Each CDR3 protein is one row after TCRdb ran MiXCR on the 5' RACE reads. Seen here are about 200,000 distinct CDR3 sequences, around 9.1% observed once, and the top ten hold roughly 4%. This clonotype appeared a few times. This CDR3 spans 17 amino acids. The V end was cut by 0 bases, the J end by 0 bases, with 14 bases between. Germline CDR1 reads DFQATT; CDR2 reads SNEGSKA (reference sequence). This sequence was found in a man younger than 35 who had mild COVID-19 (a few samples of this study predate the infection). Cell type and time point are not known. The chain recombines TRBV20-1 with TRBJ2-2; D is ambiguous. Sequencing used PBMCs or a T cell subset sorted from them (not recorded which). In DNA, the CDR3 is TGCAGTGCTAGAGATCGAGAGAGACCGCCGAACACCGGGGAGCTGTTTTTT. It yields the protein CSARDRERPPNTGELFF.